This passage covers 2 T cell receptor beta chains from one sample sequenced in a study of shared T cell receptors in the human thymus. Sequencing used immunoSEQ multiplex PCR; TCRdb keeps in-frame clones, though not all of them. The sample includes about 730,000 clones, roughly 88% of them seen just once. These same data were also listed under a study on human thymus T cells.

Sequenced: thymocytes. The receptor source for this set is a girl under two years old with a congenital heart defect.

The chain is built from TRBV7-2 and TRBJ1-6; 7 nucleotides line up with TRBD1. V shed 1 base, J shed 0 bases, and the junction held 3 bases outside the gene matches. Per the germline V gene, CDR1 is SGHTA and CDR2 is FQGNSA. This CDR3 is built from 17 residues. The CDR3 DNA sequence: TGTGCCAGCAGCTTAGGCCAGGGGGTCTCCTATAATTCACCCCTCCACTTT. This codes for CASSLGQGVSYNSPLHF.

This chain links TRBV11-2 with TRBJ1-6, with 9 bases identical to TRBD1. The CDR3 is made up of 17 amino acids. J was trimmed by 5 bases and V by 5 bases; bases with no gene match: 10. CDR1 and CDR2 (germline): SGHAT, FQNNGV. For the CDR3, the DNA is TGTGCCAGCAGCCCCGACGGGACAGGGCATCATAATTCACCCCTCCACTTT. Its protein is CASSPDGTGHHNSPLHF.